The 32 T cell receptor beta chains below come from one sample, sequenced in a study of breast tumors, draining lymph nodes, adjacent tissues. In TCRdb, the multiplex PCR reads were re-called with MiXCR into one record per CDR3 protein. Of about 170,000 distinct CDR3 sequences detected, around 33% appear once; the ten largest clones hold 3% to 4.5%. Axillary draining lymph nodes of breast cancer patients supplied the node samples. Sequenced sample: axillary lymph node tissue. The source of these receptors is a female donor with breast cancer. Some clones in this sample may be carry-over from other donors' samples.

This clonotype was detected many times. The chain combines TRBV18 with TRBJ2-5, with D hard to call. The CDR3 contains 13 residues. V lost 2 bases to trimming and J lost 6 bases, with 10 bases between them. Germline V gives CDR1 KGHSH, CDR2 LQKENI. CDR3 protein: CASSPTDQKTQYF. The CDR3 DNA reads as TGTGCCAGCTCACCAACGGATCAGAAGACCCAGTACTTC.

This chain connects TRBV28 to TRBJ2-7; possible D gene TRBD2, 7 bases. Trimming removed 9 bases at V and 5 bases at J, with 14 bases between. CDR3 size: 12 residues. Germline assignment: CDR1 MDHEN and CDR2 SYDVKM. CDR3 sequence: CASTGGRNEQYF. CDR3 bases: TGTGCCAGTACGGGGGGCAGGAACGAGCAGTACTTC.

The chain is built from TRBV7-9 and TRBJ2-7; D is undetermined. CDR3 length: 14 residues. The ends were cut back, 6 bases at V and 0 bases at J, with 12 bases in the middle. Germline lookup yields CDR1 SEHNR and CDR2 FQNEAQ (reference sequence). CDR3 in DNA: TGTGCCAGCAGACGGTCCCGGCCCTCCTACGAGCAGTACTTC. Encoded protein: CASRRSRPSYEQYF.

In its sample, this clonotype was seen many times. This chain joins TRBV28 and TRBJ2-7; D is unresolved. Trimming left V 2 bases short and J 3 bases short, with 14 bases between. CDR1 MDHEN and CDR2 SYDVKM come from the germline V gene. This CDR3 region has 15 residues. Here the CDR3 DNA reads TGTGCCAGCAGTTTAAGGCCCCTCGTGGGCTACGAGCAGTACTTC. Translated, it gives CASSLRPLVGYEQYF.

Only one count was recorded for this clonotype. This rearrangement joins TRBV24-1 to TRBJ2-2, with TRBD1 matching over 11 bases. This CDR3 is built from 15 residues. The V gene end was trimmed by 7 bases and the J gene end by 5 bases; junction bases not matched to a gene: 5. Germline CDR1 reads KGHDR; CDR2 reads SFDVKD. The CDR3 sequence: CATREDRGLTGELFF. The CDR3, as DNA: TGTGCCACCAGGGAGGACAGGGGGCTTACCGGGGAGCTGTTTTTT.

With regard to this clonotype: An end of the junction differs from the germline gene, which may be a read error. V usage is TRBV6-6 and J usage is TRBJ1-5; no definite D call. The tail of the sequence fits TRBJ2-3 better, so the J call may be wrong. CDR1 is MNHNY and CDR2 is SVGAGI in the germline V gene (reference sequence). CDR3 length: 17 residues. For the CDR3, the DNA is TGTGCCAGCAGTCACTCGATGGACCAAGGAAGCAATCAGCCCCAGTATTTT. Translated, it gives CASSHSMDQGSNQPQYF.

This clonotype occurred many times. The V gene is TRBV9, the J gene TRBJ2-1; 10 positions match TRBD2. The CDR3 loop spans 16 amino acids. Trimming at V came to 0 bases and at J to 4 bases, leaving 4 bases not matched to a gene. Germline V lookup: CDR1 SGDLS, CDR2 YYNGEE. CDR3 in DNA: TGTGCCAGCAGCGTAGAACTAGCGGGGCCATACAATGAGCAGTTCTTC. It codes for CASSVELAGPYNEQFF.

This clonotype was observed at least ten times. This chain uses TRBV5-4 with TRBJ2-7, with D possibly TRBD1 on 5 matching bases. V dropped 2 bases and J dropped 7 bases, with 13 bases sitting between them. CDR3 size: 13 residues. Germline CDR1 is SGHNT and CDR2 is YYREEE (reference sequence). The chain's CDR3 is CASSLGVSEEQYF. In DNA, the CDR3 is TGTGCCAGCAGCTTAGGGGTCTCGGAGGAGCAGTACTTC. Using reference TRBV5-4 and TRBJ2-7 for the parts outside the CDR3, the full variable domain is ETGVTQSPTHLIKTRGQQVTLRCSSQSGHNTVSWYQQALGQGPQFIFQYYREEENGRGNFPPRFSGLQFPNYSSELNVNALELDDSALYLCASSLGVSEEQYFGPGTRLTVT.

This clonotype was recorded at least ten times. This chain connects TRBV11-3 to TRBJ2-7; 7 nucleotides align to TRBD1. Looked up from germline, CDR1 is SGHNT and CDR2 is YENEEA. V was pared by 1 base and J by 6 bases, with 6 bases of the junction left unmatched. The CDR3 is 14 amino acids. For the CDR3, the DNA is TGTGCCAGCAGCTTAGGGGGGACAGATGCCGAGCAGTACTTC. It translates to CASSLGGTDAEQYF.

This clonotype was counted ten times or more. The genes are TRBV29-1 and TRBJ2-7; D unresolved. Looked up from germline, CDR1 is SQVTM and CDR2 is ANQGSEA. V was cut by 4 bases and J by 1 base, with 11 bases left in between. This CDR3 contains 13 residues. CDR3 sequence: CSVVTRWSYEQYF. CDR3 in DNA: TGCAGCGTTGTGACTCGGTGGTCCTACGAGCAGTACTTC.

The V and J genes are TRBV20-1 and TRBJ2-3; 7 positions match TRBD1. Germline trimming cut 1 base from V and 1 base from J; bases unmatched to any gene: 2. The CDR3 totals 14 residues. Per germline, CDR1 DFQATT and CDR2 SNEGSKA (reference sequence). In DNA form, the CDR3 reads TGCAGTGCTAGAGCAGGGGGAGGCACAGATACGCAGTATTTT. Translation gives CSARAGGGTDTQYF.

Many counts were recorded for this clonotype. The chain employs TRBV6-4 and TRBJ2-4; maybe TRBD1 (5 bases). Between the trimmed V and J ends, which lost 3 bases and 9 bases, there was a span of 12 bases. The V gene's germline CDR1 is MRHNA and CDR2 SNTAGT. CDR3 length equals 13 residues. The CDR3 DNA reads TGTGCCAGCAGTGAGAGTCCAGGGTCCATTCAGTACTTC. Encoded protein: CASSESPGSIQYF.

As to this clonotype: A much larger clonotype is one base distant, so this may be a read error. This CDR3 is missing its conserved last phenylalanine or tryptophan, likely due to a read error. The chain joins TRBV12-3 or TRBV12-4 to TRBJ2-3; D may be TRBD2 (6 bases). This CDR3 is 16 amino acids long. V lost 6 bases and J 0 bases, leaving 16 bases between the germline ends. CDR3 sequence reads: CASRHTRGISTDTQYL. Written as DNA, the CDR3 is TGTGCCAGCAGACACACCCGGGGGATCAGCACAGATACGCAGTATCTT.

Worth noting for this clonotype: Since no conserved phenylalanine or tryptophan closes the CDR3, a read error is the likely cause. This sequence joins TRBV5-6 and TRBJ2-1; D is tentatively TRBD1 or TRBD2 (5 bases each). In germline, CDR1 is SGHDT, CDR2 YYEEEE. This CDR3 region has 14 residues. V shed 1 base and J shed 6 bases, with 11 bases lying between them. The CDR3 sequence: CASSLPGPPNEQFL. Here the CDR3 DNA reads TGTGCCAGCAGCTTGCCGGGACCGCCCAATGAGCAGTTCCTC.

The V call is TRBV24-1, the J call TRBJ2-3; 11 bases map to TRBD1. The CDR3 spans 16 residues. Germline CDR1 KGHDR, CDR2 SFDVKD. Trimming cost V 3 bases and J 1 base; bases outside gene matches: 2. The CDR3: CATSDGQGAGTDTQYF. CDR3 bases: TGTGCCACCAGTGATGGACAGGGGGCCGGCACAGATACGCAGTATTTT.

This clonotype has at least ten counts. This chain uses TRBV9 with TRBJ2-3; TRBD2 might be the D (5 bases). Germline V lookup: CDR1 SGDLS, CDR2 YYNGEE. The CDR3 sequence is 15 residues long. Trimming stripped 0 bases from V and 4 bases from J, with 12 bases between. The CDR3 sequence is CASSVGPSTADTQYF. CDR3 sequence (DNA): TGTGCCAGCAGCGTAGGTCCTAGCACGGCAGATACGCAGTATTTT.

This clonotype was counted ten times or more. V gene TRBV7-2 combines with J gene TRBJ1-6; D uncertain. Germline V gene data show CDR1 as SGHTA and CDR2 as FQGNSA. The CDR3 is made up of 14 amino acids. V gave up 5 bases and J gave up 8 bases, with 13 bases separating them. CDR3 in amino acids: CASSIRTGDSPLHF. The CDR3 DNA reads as TGTGCCAGCAGCATAAGGACGGGAGATTCACCCCTCCACTTT.

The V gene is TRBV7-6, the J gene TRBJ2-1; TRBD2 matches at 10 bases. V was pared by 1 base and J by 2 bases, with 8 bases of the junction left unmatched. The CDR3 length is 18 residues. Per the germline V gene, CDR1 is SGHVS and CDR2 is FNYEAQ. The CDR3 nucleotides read TGTGCCAGCAGCTTAGGGGCTAGCGGGAGTGGAGCCTACAATGAGCAGTTCTTC. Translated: CASSLGASGSGAYNEQFF.

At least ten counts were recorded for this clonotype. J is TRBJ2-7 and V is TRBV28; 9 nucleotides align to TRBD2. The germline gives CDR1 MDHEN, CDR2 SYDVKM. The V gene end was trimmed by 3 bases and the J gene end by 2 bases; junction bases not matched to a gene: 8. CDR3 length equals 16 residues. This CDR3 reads CASSFPGGGRAYEQYF. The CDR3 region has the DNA TGTGCCAGCAGTTTCCCGGGGGGCGGGAGGGCCTACGAGCAGTACTTC.

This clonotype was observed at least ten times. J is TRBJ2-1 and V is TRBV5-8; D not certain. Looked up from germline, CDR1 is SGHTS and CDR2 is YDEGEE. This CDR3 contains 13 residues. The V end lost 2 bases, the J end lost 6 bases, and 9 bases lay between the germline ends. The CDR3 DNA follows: TGTGCCAGCAGCTTTCCCCCCGGCAATGAGCAGTTCTTC. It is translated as CASSFPPGNEQFF.

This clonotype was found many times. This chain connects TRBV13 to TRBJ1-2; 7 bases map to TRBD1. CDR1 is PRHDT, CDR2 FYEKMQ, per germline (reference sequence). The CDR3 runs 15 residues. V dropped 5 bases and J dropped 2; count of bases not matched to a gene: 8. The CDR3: CASSQGQQWNYGYTF. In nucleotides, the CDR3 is TGTGCCAGCAGCCAGGGACAGCAGTGGAACTATGGCTACACCTTC.

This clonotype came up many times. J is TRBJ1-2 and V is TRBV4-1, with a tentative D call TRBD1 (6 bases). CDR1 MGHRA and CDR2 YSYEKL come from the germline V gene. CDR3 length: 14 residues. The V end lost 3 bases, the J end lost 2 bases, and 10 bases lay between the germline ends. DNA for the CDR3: TGCGCCAGCAGCCAGGAAACAGGGAACTATGGCTACACCTTC. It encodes CASSQETGNYGYTF.

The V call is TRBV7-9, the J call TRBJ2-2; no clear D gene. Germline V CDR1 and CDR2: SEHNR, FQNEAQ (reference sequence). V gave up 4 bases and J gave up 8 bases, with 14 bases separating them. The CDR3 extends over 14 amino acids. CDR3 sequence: CASSSPDRAGELFF. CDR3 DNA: TGTGCCAGCAGCTCGCCGGATCGGGCAGGGGAGCTGTTTTTT.

The CDR3 region has the DNA TGTGCCAGCAGCTCCAGGACTAGCGGGGGGGCCGGGGAGACCCAGTACTTC. This encodes CASSSRTSGGAGETQYF. The J gene is TRBJ2-5, the V gene TRBV7-3, with 15 bases fitting TRBD2. V trimming: 4 bases; J trimming: 5 bases; junction bases outside the gene matches: 8. Germline values: CDR1 SGHTA, CDR2 FQGTGA. This CDR3 is built from 17 residues.

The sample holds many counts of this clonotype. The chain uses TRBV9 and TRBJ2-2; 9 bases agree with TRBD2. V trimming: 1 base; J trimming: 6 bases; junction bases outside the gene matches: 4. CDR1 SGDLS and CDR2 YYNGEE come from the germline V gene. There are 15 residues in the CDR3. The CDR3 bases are TGTGCCAGCAGCGTATTAGCGGGGGCTCCCGGGGAGCTGTTTTTT. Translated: CASSVLAGAPGELFF. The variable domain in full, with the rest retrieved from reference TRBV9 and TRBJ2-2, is DSGVTQTPKHLITATGQRVTLRCSPRSGDLSVYWYQQSLDQGLQFLIQYYNGEERAKGNILERFSAQQFPDLHSELNLSSLELGDSALYFCASSVLAGAPGELFFGEGSRLTVL.

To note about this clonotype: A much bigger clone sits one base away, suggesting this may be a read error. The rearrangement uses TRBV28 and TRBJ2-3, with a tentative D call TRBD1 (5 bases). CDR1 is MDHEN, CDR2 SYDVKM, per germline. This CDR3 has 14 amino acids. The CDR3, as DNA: TGTGCCTGCAGTTTACTTCAGGGCCCAGATACGCAGTATTTT. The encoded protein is CACSLLQGPDTQYF.

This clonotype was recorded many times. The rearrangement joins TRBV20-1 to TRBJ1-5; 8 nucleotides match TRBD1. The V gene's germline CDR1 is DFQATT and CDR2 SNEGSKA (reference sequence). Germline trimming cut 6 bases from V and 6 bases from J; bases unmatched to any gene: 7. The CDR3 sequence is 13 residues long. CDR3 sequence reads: CSAQDREPQPQHF. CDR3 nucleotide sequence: TGCAGTGCCCAGGACAGGGAGCCTCAGCCCCAGCATTTT.

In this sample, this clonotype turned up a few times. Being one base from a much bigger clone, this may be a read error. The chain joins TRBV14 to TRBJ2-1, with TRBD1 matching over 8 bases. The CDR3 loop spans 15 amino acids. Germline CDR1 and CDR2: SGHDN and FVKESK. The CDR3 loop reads CASRLSGGASHEPFF. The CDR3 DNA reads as TGTGCCAGCAGACTATCAGGGGGCGCGTCTCATGAGCCGTTCTTC.

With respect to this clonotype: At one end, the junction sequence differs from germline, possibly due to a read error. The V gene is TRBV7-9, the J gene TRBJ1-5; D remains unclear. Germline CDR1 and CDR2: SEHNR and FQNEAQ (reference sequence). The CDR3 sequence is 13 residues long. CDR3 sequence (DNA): TGTGCCAGCAGCGAGAGGGAGGAGCAGCCCCAGCGTTTT. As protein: CASSEREEQPQRF.

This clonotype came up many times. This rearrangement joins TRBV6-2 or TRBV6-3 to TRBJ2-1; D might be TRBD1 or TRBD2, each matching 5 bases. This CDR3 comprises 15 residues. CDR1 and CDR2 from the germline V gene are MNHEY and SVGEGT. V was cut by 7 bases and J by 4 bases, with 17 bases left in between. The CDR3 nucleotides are TGTGCCAGCATCGACTGGGACCGAGGATACAATGAGCAGTTCTTC. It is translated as CASIDWDRGYNEQFF.

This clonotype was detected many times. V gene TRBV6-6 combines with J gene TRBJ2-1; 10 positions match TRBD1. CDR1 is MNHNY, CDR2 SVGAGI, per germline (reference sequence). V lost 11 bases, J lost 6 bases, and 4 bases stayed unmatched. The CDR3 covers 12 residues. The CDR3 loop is CASGTGVNEQFF. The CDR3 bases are TGTGCCTCCGGGACAGGGGTCAATGAGCAGTTCTTC.

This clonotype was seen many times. CDR3: CASSQDGAGNSPLHF. Written as DNA, the CDR3 is TGTGCCAGCAGCCAAGATGGGGCAGGTAATTCACCCCTCCACTTT. This chain joins TRBV4-2 and TRBJ1-6; a weak D match, TRBD1 (5 bases). Trimming took 0 bases from V and 6 from J, leaving 9 bases between them. The CDR3 consists of 15 residues. CDR1 and CDR2 from the germline V gene are LGHNA and YNFKEQ.